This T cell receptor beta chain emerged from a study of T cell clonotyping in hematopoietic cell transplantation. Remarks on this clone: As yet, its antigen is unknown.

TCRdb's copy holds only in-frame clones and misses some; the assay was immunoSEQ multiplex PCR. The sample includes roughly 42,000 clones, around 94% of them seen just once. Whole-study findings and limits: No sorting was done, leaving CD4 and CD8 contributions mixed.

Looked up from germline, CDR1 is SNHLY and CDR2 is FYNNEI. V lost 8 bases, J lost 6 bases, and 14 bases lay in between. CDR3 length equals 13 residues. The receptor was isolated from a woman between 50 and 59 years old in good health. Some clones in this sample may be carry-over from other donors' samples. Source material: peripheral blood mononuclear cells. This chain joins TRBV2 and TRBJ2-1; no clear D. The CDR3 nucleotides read TGTGCCAGCCGTCAGCTTTCCCTCAATGAGCAGTTCTTC. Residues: CASRQLSLNEQFF. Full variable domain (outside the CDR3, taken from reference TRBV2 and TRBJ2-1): EPEVTQTPSHQVTQMGQEVILRCVPISNHLYFYWYRQILGQKVEFLVSFYNNEISEKSEIFDDQFSVERPDGSNFTLKIRSTKLEDSAMYFCASRQLSLNEQFFGPGTRLTVL.